This TCR beta chain stems from a study of shared clonotypes between healthy human individuals. Comment on this clone: Its antigen is still unknown.

Study-wide results and caveats: An anticipated effect of sequencing depth on clonotype sharing among donors was recognized.

The CDR3 has 15 amino acids. V was trimmed by 5 bases and J by 2 bases, leaving 14 bases between them. Germline CDR1 reads SNHLY; CDR2 reads FYNNEI. Sequencing was performed with immunoSEQ multiplex PCR; in TCRdb, only in-frame clones are kept and a portion is missing. The sample holds 1,100,000 or so clones, approximately 80% seen once. This sequence joins TRBV2 and TRBJ2-3, with a weak D call TRBD1 (6 bases). The clonotype comes from a man in his late teens or twenties in good health. Some clones in this sample may be carry-over from other donors' samples. Sequences were obtained from memory CD4+ T cells from PBMCs. The subset was: CD45RA-negative fraction. The CDR3 spells CASSQQGGDTDTQYF. The CDR3 DNA reads TGTGCCAGCAGTCAACAGGGTGGGGACACAGATACGCAGTATTTT.